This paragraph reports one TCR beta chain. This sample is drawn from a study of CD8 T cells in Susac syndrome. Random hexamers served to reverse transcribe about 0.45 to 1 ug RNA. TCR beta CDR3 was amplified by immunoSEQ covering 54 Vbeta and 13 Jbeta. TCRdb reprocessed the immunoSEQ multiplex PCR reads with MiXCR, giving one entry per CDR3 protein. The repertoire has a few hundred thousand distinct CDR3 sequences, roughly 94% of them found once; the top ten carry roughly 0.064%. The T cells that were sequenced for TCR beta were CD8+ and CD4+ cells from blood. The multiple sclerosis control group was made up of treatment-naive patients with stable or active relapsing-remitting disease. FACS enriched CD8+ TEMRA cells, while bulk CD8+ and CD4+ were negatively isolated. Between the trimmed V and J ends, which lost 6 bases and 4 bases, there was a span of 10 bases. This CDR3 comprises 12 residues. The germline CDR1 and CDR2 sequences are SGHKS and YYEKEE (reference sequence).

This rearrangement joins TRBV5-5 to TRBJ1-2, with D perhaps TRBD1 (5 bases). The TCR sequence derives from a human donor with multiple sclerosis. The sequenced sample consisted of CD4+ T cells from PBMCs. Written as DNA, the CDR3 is TGTGCCAGCACTCGTCAGGGCTATGGCTACACCTTC. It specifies CASTRQGYGYTF.